This T cell receptor beta chain was sequenced in a study of a mutant IDH1 vaccine in newly diagnosed glioma. Study details: The treated population exhibited a male proportion of 62.5%, a female proportion of approximately 38%, and a mean age of about 39 years. Previous treatment comprised radiotherapy, temozolomide, or both, mostly both.

General observations from the study: Top peripheral T cell clonotype shifts appeared unrelated to pseudoprogression.

Of note for this clone: The antigen is undetermined.

Regarding time point: baseline, week 1 (first vaccination visit). As to treatment: pre-vaccination baseline after standard-of-care therapy. New WHO grade 3 or 4 astrocytomas that were IDH1-mutant and ATRX-lost occurred in the donors. The repertoire was sequenced with immunoSEQ multiplex PCR; TCRdb's copy has only in-frame clones and lacks some. The sample consists of 80,000 to 100,000 clones, about four fifths of them appearing once. Germline V gene lookup returns CDR1 MNHEY and CDR2 SVGAGI. The CDR3 is made up of 16 amino acids. Deletions cut 4 bases from V and 1 base from J, with 13 bases between. The sample here was PBMCs, taken from a glioma patient treated with radiotherapy, temozolomide or both. The TCR originated in a middle-aged man with glioma. This chain links TRBV6-5 with TRBJ2-2; D perhaps matches TRBD1 (6 bases). The CDR3, as DNA: TGTGCCAGCAGTTTGGACAGACCATTGAACACCGGGGAGCTGTTTTTT. Its translation: CASSLDRPLNTGELFF.